This section outlines one T cell receptor (beta chain) sequence together with its context. Profiled with immunoSEQ multiplex PCR; TCRdb holds only in-frame clones, not every one. The sample has roughly 45,000 clones; roughly 86% are singletons. This specimen belongs to a study of OX40 agonist ivuxolimab in advanced cancers. CDR1 is SGHRS and CDR2 is YFSETQ in the germline V gene. This CDR3 comprises 15 residues. Trimming cost V 5 bases and J 6 bases; bases outside gene matches: 9. The sample here was CD4+ or CD8+ T cells sorted from blood, taken in a trial of the OX40 agonist ivuxolimab. This TCR came from an adult with an advanced solid tumor such as melanoma, head and neck, liver or kidney cancer. This sequence joins TRBV5-1 and TRBJ2-1; TRBD1 matches at 9 bases. CDR3 coding DNA: TGCGCCAGCAGTCCCGGGGACAGGGTGGGCAATGAGCAGTTCTTC. This gives the protein CASSPGDRVGNEQFF. Using reference TRBV5-1 and TRBJ2-1 for the parts outside the CDR3, the full variable domain is KAGVTQTPRYLIKTRGQQVTLSCSPISGHRSVSWYQQTPGQGLQFLFEYFSETQRNKGNFPGRFSGRQFSNSRSEMNVSTLELGDSALYLCASSPGDRVGNEQFFGPGTRLTVL.